The clone carrying this TCR beta chain has only one observation. Antigen unknown. This sample was taken from a study of post-analysis software for immune sequencing data. Study-level background: There were relapsing-remitting, secondary progressive and progressive-relapsing multiple sclerosis among the disease courses included.

Each TCR beta cDNA library carried unique molecular identifiers. TCRdb reanalysed the PCR reads using MiXCR and keeps one entry per CDR3 protein. The table lists roughly 620,000 distinct CDR3 sequences, roughly 47% of them singletons. The CDR3 runs to 16 residues. Germline V gives CDR1 SGHDT, CDR2 YYEEEE. The junction had 15 bases not matched to a gene; V was cut back by 1 base and J by 11 bases. Study-level points and caveats: Compared with controls, patients showed significantly lower normalized Chao1 diversity. In patients, TRBV5-6, TRBV5-1 and TRBV20-1 belonged to roughly 5 TRBV segments found more frequently than in controls.

The sequenced sample was blood. The V gene is TRBV5-6, the J gene TRBJ2-5, with TRBD1 matching over 9 bases. This receptor was identified in a girl aged 5-17 years with multiple sclerosis. CDR3 in DNA: TGTGCCAGCAGCTTGTTCACCGGGACAGGGTTGTACGGGCAGTACTTC. Its translation: CASSLFTGTGLYGQYF. The full variable domain, with the rest looked up from reference TRBV5-6 and TRBJ2-5, is DAGVTQSPTHLIKTRGQQVTLRCSPKSGHDTVSWYQQALGQGPQFIFQYYEEEERQRGNFPDRFSGHQFPNYSSELNVNALLLGDSALYLCASSLFTGTGLYGQYFGPGTRLLVL.